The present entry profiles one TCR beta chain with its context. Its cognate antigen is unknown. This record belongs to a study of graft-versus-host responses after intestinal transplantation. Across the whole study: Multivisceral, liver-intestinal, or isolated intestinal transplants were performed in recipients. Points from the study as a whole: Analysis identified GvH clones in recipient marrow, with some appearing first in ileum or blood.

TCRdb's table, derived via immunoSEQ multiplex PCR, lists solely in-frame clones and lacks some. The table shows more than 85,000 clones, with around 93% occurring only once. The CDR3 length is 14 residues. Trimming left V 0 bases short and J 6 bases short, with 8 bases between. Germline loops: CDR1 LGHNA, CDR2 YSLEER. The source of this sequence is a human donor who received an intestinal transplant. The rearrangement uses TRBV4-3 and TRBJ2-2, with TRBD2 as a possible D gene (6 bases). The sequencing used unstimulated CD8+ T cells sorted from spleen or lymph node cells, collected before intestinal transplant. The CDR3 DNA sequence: TGCGCCAGCAGCCAAGATCGGGGGTCCGGGGAGCTGTTTTTT. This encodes CASSQDRGSGELFF.